This T cell receptor beta chain was found in a study of human T cells and chemical hapten exposure (dated by TCRdb to about 2021). Looking at the study overall: For sensitization, 2% DPC in acetone was applied to a roughly 2 cm by roughly 2 cm area of upper inner arm skin. Patients additionally received weekly therapeutic DPC doses to the scalp throughout the roughly 24-week study period. Blood samples were taken from patients before sensitization (week 0) and then at 2, 6 and about 24 weeks after DPC sensitization. Approximately 28 alopecia patients gave blood for TCR sequencing at one to four time points (pre-sensitization, 2, 6 and 24 weeks). Patch tests used Finn chambers with 0.01% DPC on the upper back, scored after 6 days by International Contact Dermatitis Research Group standards. The patient cohort, mostly female, included alopecia areata with under or over 50% scalp involvement, alopecia totalis and alopecia universalis. The libraries were sequenced as a pool, and the TCR yield per sample differed mostly because of small variations in library volumes within the pool. This study followed changes in the peripheral blood TCR repertoire in vivo during primary and secondary sensitization of alopecia patients to the hapten diphenylcyclopropenone (DPC). On the study overall, not on this receptor specifically: No change with DPC sensitization was found in the number of TCRs above 1 in 1000 frequency, and no evidence of global repertoire structure alterations was found. Because every patient had alopecia, a presumed autoimmune disease, the patients' immune response might differ from that of healthy individuals. Expanded TCRs formed significantly more large CDR3 similarity clusters than pre-sensitization or healthy control sets, consistent with antigen-driven responses. Repeated subsampling changed both the strength of the expansion versus patch-test correlation and the threshold at which the correlation became significant. Patch test score was positively correlated with the number of PT1 expanded TCRs, with significance at thresholds 8, 16 and 32 but not at 4.

Via the germline V gene (reference sequence), CDR1 is SEHNR and CDR2 FQNEAQ. Trimming accounts for 5 bases at V and 5 bases at J, while the number of junction bases matched to no gene is 4. Reading from cysteine to phenylalanine, the CDR3 counts 14 amino acids. CDR3 DNA is the only sequence kept; it has 42 bases, read in frame from the first base. The sample holds many counts of this clonotype. Its antigen is still unknown. No clone much larger than this one lies a single base away; base qualities are absent. Library preparation used RACE. Sequencing relied on a NextSeq 500. Library preparation attached unique molecular identifiers to individual cDNA molecules for quantitative, reproducible TCR counting. For every blood RNA sample, sequencing covered both the TCR alpha and TCR beta chains. The paper's data handling went like this. A median of roughly 99,000 TCRs per sample was observed, with a range of 23,224 to 690,600. The Decombinator software suite was used to annotate V, J and CDR3 in the TCR reads. For PS versus PT1 abundance plots, all samples were subsampled to the same number of TCRs (28,000). Expanded TCRs were defined as absent before sensitization and observed at least eight times at the 2-week time point. TCRdb reanalyzed the raw reads on its own, using fastp at Q25 for trimming and MiXCR for clone calling, and kept in-frame beta chains. Each CDR3 protein appears once, grouped with its most common genes and DNA. The authors' filters were not applied to this entry. This sample holds a few hundred thousand distinct CDR3 sequences; just under 6.5% were observed only once. More than 5.5% of the sample is held by the ten biggest clonotypes.

The time point label on this specimen signifies: patch test 2, 6 weeks after DPC sensitization. The treatment or condition label here, explained by the study, means: therapeutic diphenylcyclopropenone sensitization with weekly scalp DPC. Blood at each patch-test visit was drawn before the patch test was applied. Patients were considered eligible if aged 18 to 70, diagnosed with alopecia and deemed suitable for DPC therapy, and patients were excluded if pregnant. Total RNA was isolated from unfractionated whole blood collected in Tempus Blood RNA tubes. Material: whole blood, obtained in connection with sensitization to the hapten diphenylcyclopropenone (DPC). This TCR was recovered from a woman under 30 with alopecia areata. Some clones in this sample may be carry-over from other donors' samples. The chain is encoded by TRBV7-9 joined to TRBJ1-4, and 8 bases in between align with TRBD1. The CDR3 region has the sequence CASSPGTGNEKLFF. The nucleotides read TGTGCCAGCAGCCCAGGGACAGGAAATGAAAAACTGTTTTTT.